The 10 T cell receptor beta chains reported below all come from one sample, sequenced in a study of Ad26.COV2.S vaccination and SARS-CoV-2 variants. Some clones are missing from TCRdb's copy, which holds only in-frame ones; the method was immunoSEQ multiplex PCR. Altogether a few hundred thousand clones are present, 80% to 95% being singletons, with the ten largest covering 9% to 15%. As for treatment: about 20 received Ad26.COV2.S at low or high dose, single or two shots; a few received placebo; per-sample allocation not given. Samples came from day 63 after the first vaccine or placebo injection. The sample here was peripheral blood, taken in a trial of Ad26.COV2.S vaccine versus placebo. Receptor source: a person between 18 and 65 years old who received the Ad26.COV2.S COVID-19 vaccine or a placebo.

This chain connects TRBV30 to TRBJ2-3, with D maybe TRBD2 (6 bases). The CDR3 runs 14 residues. Trimming pared 3 bases from V and 1 base from J, leaving 11 bases between. Looked up from germline, CDR1 is GTSNPN and CDR2 is SVGIG (reference sequence). As DNA, the CDR3 is TGTGCCTGGAGACGGGGCGGGGGCACAGATACGCAGTATTTT. This codes for CAWRRGGGTDTQYF.

The V and J genes are TRBV3-1 (or the pseudogene TRBV3-2) and TRBJ2-7; TRBD2 matches at 7 bases. Germline CDR1 LGHDT, CDR2 YNNKEL (reference sequence). CDR3 size: 13 residues. Losses at the gene ends were 8 bases for V and 6 bases for J; bases not matched to a gene: 10. The CDR3 DNA is TGTGCCAGCGAAGTAGCGGGCCGGTCCGAGCAGTACTTC. The encoded protein is CASEVAGRSEQYF.

J is TRBJ2-1 and V is TRBV5-4, with TRBD1 matching 8 bases. CDR1 and CDR2 (germline): SGHNT, YYREEE (reference sequence). The CDR3 has 13 residues. Trimming took 4 bases from V and 8 from J; bases not matched to a gene: 5. The CDR3 DNA sequence: TGTGCCAGCAGCCTGGACAGGGCTTATGAGCAGTTCTTC. Its translation: CASSLDRAYEQFF. Supplemented by reference TRBV5-4 and TRBJ2-1, the full variable domain reads ETGVTQSPTHLIKTRGQQVTLRCSSQSGHNTVSWYQQALGQGPQFIFQYYREEENGRGNFPPRFSGLQFPNYSSELNVNALELDDSALYLCASSLDRAYEQFFGPGTRLTVL.

J is TRBJ2-7 and V is TRBV27; no firm D call. V was trimmed by 0 bases and J by 2 bases, leaving 8 bases between them. The V gene's germline CDR1 is MNHEY and CDR2 SMNVEV (reference sequence). The CDR3 consists of 14 residues. CDR3 DNA sequence: TGTGCCAGCAGTTTATCCTCTGAAACCTACGAGCAGTACTTC. Translated, it gives CASSLSSETYEQYF.

The V call is TRBV11-2, the J call TRBJ1-2; D uncertain. The V gene lost 3 bases and the J gene lost 8 bases, with 19 bases spanning the gap. This CDR3 is built from 15 residues. Germline loops: CDR1 SGHAT, CDR2 FQNNGV. The CDR3 sequence is CASSFGRGIGEGYTF. The CDR3 DNA reads as TGTGCCAGCAGCTTCGGGCGCGGGATAGGTGAGGGCTACACCTTC.

The rearrangement joins TRBV5-1 to TRBJ1-3; D perhaps matches TRBD1 (5 bases). Germline CDR1 reads SGHRS; CDR2 reads YFSETQ. V lost 0 bases to trimming and J lost 3 bases, with 7 bases between them. The CDR3 is 14 amino acids. The CDR3 sequence is CASSLETGGNTIYF. The CDR3 bases are TGCGCCAGCAGCTTGGAAACAGGTGGAAACACCATATATTTT. Using reference TRBV5-1 and TRBJ1-3 for the parts outside the CDR3, the full variable domain is KAGVTQTPRYLIKTRGQQVTLSCSPISGHRSVSWYQQTPGQGLQFLFEYFSETQRNKGNFPGRFSGRQFSNSRSEMNVSTLELGDSALYLCASSLETGGNTIYFGEGSWLTVV.

Here the CDR3 DNA reads TGTGCCAGCAGTTACACGTGGCGGCCTCCCCAGTACTTC. Encoded protein: CASSYTWRPPQYF. The chain carries TRBV6-2 or TRBV6-3 and TRBJ2-5; D not resolved. The germline V and J ends were trimmed by 2 bases and 9 bases, with 13 bases remaining between them. Per germline, CDR1 MNHEY and CDR2 SVGEGT. The CDR3 has 13 residues.

This clone was counted only a few times. J is TRBJ1-4 and V is TRBV28; the D gene is possibly TRBD1 (5 bases). The CDR3 is 17 residues long. Germline CDR1 and CDR2: MDHEN and SYDVKM. The V end lost 6 bases, the J end lost 8 bases, and 25 bases lay between the germline ends. CDR3 nucleotides: TGTGCCAGCAGCCGCCTCCCCTCGATGGAAGGGGACGAAAAACTGTTTTTT. Its translation is CASSRLPSMEGDEKLFF.

The V gene is TRBV27, the J gene TRBJ2-1; maybe TRBD1 (6 bases). Germline lookup yields CDR1 MNHEY and CDR2 SMNVEV (reference sequence). V lost 7 bases to trimming and J lost 2 bases, with 15 bases between them. The CDR3 runs 15 residues. The CDR3 DNA sequence: TGTGCCAGCACCCCCGGGACATTCCCCTACAATGAGCAGTTCTTC. Protein product: CASTPGTFPYNEQFF.

The chain has TRBV9 and TRBJ2-7; 15 bases align to TRBD2. Germline CDR1 reads SGDLS; CDR2 reads YYNGEE. After removal of 3 bases from V and 4 bases from J, the junction contained 5 bases not matched to a gene. The CDR3 has 16 residues. DNA for the CDR3: TGTGCCAGCAGCGCGGGGGGACTAGCGGGAGGTTACGAGCAGTACTTC. Residues: CASSAGGLAGGYEQYF.